The 18 T cell receptor beta chains below come from one sample, sequenced in a study of CD8+CD57+ T cells in acquired aplastic anemia. Profiling that covered TCR beta VDJ and CDR3 relied on genomic DNA as its template. TCRdb itself ran the reads through MiXCR, one entry per CDR3 protein. This repertoire shows some 120,000 distinct CDR3 sequences, almost 40% found once; its top ten account for roughly 3%. All patients picked for sequencing had shown, by flow cytometry, an expansion of CD8+CD57+ cells. The specimen sequenced was sorted CD4+, CD8+, or CD8+CD57+ T cells (not recorded which) from PBMCs. Receptor source: a human donor with aplastic anemia.

The V and J genes are TRBV29-1 and TRBJ1-5, with D possibly being TRBD1 (6 bases). The CDR3 contains 14 residues. Germline lookup yields CDR1 SQVTM and CDR2 ANQGSEA. Trimming cost V 4 bases and J 2 bases, with 12 bases left between them. Here the CDR3 reads CSVAMAGGNQPQHF. For the CDR3, the DNA is TGCAGCGTTGCCATGGCAGGGGGCAATCAGCCCCAGCATTTT.

J is TRBJ2-3 and V is TRBV12-3 or TRBV12-4; 15 nucleotides agree with TRBD2. The CDR3 spans 17 residues. With 4 bases clipped from V and 6 bases from J, the junction kept 8 bases outside the gene matches. The CDR3 nucleotides are TGTGCCAGCAGTTCTGGACTAGCGGGGGGGCCAGGGGATACGCAGTATTTT. Translating it yields CASSSGLAGGPGDTQYF.

This clonotype was recorded once. A read error may be the cause here, since a much bigger clone is one base away. The chain is built from TRBV7-2 and TRBJ2-3; D not resolved. This CDR3 comprises 12 residues. Germline CDR1 is SGHTA and CDR2 is FQGNSA. CDR3 amino acids: CASSPPRDTQYF. The CDR3 DNA reads TGCGCCAGCAGCCCCCCCCGCGATACGCAGTATTTT.

The chain couples TRBV7-4 to TRBJ2-7, with TRBD1 identical over 7 bases. CDR3 length equals 16 residues. V lost 5 bases to trimming and J lost 7 bases; unmatched junction nucleotides: 17. The germline V gene encodes CDR1 SGHVT and CDR2 SQSDAQ. The CDR3 here is CASSLETGTDRCEQYV. CDR3 DNA: TGTGCCAGCAGCCTTGAGACCGGGACAGACAGGTGTGAGCAGTACGTC.

This clonotype has a count of ten or more. The chain recombines TRBV9 with TRBJ2-7; tentatively, D is TRBD1 or TRBD2 (6 bases each). This CDR3 has 16 amino acids. The V end lost 2 bases, the J end lost 4 bases, and 19 bases lay between the germline ends. Per germline, CDR1 SGDLS and CDR2 YYNGEE. The CDR3 here is CASSVEGGLYVYEQYF. In nucleotides, the CDR3 is TGTGCCAGCAGCGTCGAAGGGGGGCTTTATGTTTACGAGCAGTACTTC.

The gene calls are TRBV2 and TRBJ1-2; D ambiguous. The CDR3 consists of 11 residues. CDR1 SNHLY and CDR2 FYNNEI come from the germline V gene. Trimming shortened V by 8 bases and J by 1 base, and 5 bases separated the two germline ends. The CDR3 DNA sequence: TGTGCCAGCGTGGATAACTATGGCTACACCTTC. Protein product: CASVDNYGYTF.

This clonotype was seen at least ten times. The chain employs TRBV2 and TRBJ1-1; D remains unclear. The CDR3 sequence is 11 residues long. Germline CDR1 is SNHLY and CDR2 is FYNNEI. V gave up 1 base and J gave up 10 bases, with 7 bases separating them. Written as DNA, the CDR3 is TGTGCCAGCAGTGAAGGGAGTTCAGCTTTCTTT. It specifies CASSEGSSAFF.

This clonotype was counted at least ten times. This CDR3 reads CAWLAGGFYTF. In DNA form, the CDR3 reads TGTGCCTGGCTGGCGGGTGGTTTCTACACCTTC. The V gene is TRBV30, the J gene TRBJ1-2; the D is unclear. Germline V gene data show CDR1 as GTSNPN and CDR2 as SVGIG (reference sequence). V lost 5 bases to trimming and J lost 10 bases, with 14 bases between them. The length of the CDR3 is 11 residues. The whole variable domain, filled in from reference TRBV30 and TRBJ1-2, reads SQTIHQWPATLVQPVGSPLSLECTVEGTSNPNLYWYRQAAGRGLQLLFYSVGIGQISSEVPQNLSASRPQDRQFILSSKKLLLSDSGFYLCAWLAGGFYTFGSGTRLTVV.

The chain combines TRBV18 with TRBJ1-6, with D maybe TRBD1 (6 bases). V dropped 6 bases and J dropped 7 bases, with 13 bases sitting between them. The length of the CDR3 is 14 residues. CDR1 and CDR2 (germline): KGHSH, LQKENI. CDR3: CASSKDRLNSPLHF. CDR3 DNA: TGTGCCAGCTCCAAGGACAGACTGAATTCACCCCTCCACTTT. Drawing the rest from reference TRBV18 and TRBJ1-6, the complete variable domain is NAGVMQNPRHLVRRRGQEARLRCSPMKGHSHVYWYRQLPEEGLKFMVYLQKENIIDESGMPKERFSAEFPKEGPSILRIQQVVRGDSAAYFCASSKDRLNSPLHFGNGTRLTVT.

A note on this clonotype: The germline gene is not matched at one end of the junction; a read error may be the cause. The genes are TRBV5-4 and TRBJ1-5; TRBD1 matches at 8 bases. This CDR3 is 15 amino acids long. Germline V gene lookup returns CDR1 SGHNT and CDR2 YYREEE (reference sequence). CDR3 sequence (DNA): TGTGCCGGCAGCTTTGATCCGGGACAGGAGTGGCCCCAGCATTTT. It translates to CAGSFDPGQEWPQHF. The whole variable domain, filled in from reference TRBV5-4 and TRBJ1-5, reads ETGVTQSPTHLIKTRGQQVTLRCSSQSGHNTVSWYQQALGQGPQFIFQYYREEENGRGNFPPRFSGLQFPNYSSELNVNALELDDSALYLCAGSFDPGQEWPQHFGDGTRLSIL.

This clonotype was found many times. J is TRBJ2-5 and V is TRBV4-1; D uncertain. Germline values: CDR1 MGHRA, CDR2 YSYEKL. The CDR3 length is 14 residues. Deletions cut 0 bases from V and 1 base from J, with 6 bases between. CDR3 coding DNA: TGCGCCAGCAGCCAAGATCTTGGCCAAGAGACCCAGTACTTC. Amino acids: CASSQDLGQETQYF.

This clonotype was picked up many times. The chain employs TRBV7-8 and TRBJ1-2, with TRBD1 matching over 7 bases. Unmatched junction bases numbered 9, after V lost 0 bases and J lost 5 bases. CDR1 and CDR2 from the germline V gene are SGHVS and FQNEAQ. There are 16 residues in the CDR3. Written as DNA, the CDR3 is TGTGCCAGCAGCTTAGCGACCGGACAGGTCTTGTATGGCTACACCTTC. Translation gives CASSLATGQVLYGYTF.

As regards this clonotype: An end of the junction differs from the germline gene, which may be a read error. This rearrangement joins TRBV10-3 to TRBJ1-2; 7 nucleotides match TRBD1. The V gene's germline CDR1 is ENHRY and CDR2 SYGVKD. This CDR3 contains 14 residues. The CDR3 reads CAVSTPSGTAGCTF. The CDR3 DNA sequence: TGTGCCGTCAGCACCCCTTCCGGGACAGCAGGCTGCACCTTC.

This clonotype occurred many times. The genes are TRBV7-9 and TRBJ1-5; D remains unclear. In germline, CDR1 is SEHNR, CDR2 FQNEAQ (reference sequence). V gave up 1 base and J gave up 3 bases, with 7 bases separating them. This CDR3 has 14 amino acids. The CDR3 DNA follows: TGTGCCAGCAGCTTAGACAGTCCCAATCAGCCCCAGCATTTT. It codes for CASSLDSPNQPQHF.

The rearrangement uses TRBV9 and TRBJ1-1; D gene unclear. Trimming cost V 7 bases and J 3 bases, with 7 bases left between them. The CDR3 sequence is 11 residues long. Germline V gene sequence: CDR1 SGDLS, CDR2 YYNGEE. CDR3 sequence: CASPNYTEAFF. DNA for the CDR3: TGTGCCAGCCCTAATTACACTGAAGCTTTCTTT.

This clonotype was recorded many times. The V and J genes are TRBV20-1 and TRBJ2-5; D is possibly TRBD2 (6 bases). This CDR3 region has 16 residues. Germline V gives CDR1 DFQATT, CDR2 SNEGSKA (reference sequence). With 4 bases removed from V and 5 bases from J, the gap between germline ends came to 23 bases. The CDR3: CSATDPRVAAVETQYF. The CDR3 coding sequence is TGCAGTGCTACCGACCCGAGGGTAGCGGCAGTGGAGACCCAGTACTTC.

The CDR3 protein is CSARVLVGDNSPLHF. CDR3 coding DNA: TGCAGTGCTAGAGTTCTGGTGGGGGATAATTCACCCCTCCACTTT. V usage is TRBV20-1 and J usage is TRBJ1-6; possibly TRBD1 for D (5 bases). CDR1 is DFQATT and CDR2 is SNEGSKA in the germline V gene (reference sequence). CDR3 length: 15 residues. V was cut by 1 base and J by 5 bases, with 12 bases left in between.

Ten or more counts support this clonotype. The chain employs TRBV25-1 and TRBJ2-1; TRBD2 agrees at 13 bases. V shed 1 base, J shed 9 bases, and the junction held 9 bases outside the gene matches. This CDR3 is built from 17 residues. Per germline, CDR1 MGHDK and CDR2 SYGVNS. The CDR3 DNA sequence: TGTGCCAGCAGTGAATCCAGACTAGCGGGGGGCCCCACTGAGCAGTTCTTC. Translation: CASSESRLAGGPTEQFF.